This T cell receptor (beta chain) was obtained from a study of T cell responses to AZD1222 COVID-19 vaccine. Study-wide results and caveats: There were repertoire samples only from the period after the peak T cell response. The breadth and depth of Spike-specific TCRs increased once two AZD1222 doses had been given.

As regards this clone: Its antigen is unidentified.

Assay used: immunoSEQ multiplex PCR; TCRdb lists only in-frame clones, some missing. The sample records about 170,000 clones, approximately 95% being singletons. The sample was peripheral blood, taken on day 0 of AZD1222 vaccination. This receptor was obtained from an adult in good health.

The DNA of the CDR3 is TGCAGTGCTAGGCGTCAGAGGGAGCAGTACTTC. This translates into CSARRQREQYF. The chain has TRBV20-1 and TRBJ2-7; D remains unclear. This CDR3 spans 11 amino acids. The germline V gene encodes CDR1 DFQATT and CDR2 SNEGSKA (reference sequence). V was shortened by 3 bases and J by 7 bases, with 10 bases between the two germline ends.